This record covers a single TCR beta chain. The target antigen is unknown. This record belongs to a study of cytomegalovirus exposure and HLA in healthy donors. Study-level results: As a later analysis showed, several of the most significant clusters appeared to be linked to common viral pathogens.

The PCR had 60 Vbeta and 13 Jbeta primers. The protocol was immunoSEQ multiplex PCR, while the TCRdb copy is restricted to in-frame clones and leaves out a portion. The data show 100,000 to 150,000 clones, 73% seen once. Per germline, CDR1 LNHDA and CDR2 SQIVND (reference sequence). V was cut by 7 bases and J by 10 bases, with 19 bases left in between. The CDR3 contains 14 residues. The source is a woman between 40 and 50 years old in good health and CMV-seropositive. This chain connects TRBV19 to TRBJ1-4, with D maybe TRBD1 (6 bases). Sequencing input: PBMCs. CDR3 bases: TGTGCCAGTAAGCGGGACATAAGTGACGTAAAACTGTTTTTT. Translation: CASKRDISDVKLFF.